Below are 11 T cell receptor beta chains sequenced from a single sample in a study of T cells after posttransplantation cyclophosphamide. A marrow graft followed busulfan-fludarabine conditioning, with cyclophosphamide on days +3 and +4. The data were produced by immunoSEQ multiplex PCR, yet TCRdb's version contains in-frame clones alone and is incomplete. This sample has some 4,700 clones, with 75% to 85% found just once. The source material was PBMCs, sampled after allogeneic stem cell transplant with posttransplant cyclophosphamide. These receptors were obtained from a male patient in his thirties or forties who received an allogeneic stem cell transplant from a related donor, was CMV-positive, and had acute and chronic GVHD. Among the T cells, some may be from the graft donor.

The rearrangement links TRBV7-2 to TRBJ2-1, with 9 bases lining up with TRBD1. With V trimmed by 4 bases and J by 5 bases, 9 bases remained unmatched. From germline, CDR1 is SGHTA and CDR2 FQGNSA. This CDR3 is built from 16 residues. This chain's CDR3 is CASSWSPGTGNNEQFF. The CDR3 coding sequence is TGTGCCAGCAGCTGGTCCCCCGGGACAGGGAACAATGAGCAGTTCTTC.

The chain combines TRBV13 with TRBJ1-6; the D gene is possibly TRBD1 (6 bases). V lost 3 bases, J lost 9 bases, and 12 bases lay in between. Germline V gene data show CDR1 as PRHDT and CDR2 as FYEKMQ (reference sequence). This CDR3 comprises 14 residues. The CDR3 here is CASSFRGGGSPLHF. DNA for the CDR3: TGTGCCAGCAGCTTTCGGGGGGGCGGTTCACCCCTCCACTTT.

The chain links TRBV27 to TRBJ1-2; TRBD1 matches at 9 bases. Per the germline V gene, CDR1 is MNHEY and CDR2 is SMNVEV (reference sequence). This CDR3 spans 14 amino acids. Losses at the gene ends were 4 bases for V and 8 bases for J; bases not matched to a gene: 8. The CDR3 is CASSSGQGKWGYTF. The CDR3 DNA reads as TGTGCCAGCAGTTCCGGACAGGGGAAGTGGGGCTACACCTTC.

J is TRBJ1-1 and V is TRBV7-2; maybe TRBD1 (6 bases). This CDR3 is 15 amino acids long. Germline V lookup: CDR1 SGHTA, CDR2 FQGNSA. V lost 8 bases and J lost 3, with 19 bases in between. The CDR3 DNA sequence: TGTGCCAGCCTTACCGGGGGCGCGGGGGACACTGAAGCTTTCTTT. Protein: CASLTGGAGDTEAFF.

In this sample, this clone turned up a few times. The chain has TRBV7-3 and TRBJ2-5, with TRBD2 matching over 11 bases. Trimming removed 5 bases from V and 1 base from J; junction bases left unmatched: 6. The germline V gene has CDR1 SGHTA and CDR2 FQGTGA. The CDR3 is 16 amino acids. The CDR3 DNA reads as TGTGCCAGCAGCCCAAGCGGGACTAGCGGCCAAGAGACCCAGTACTTC. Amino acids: CASSPSGTSGQETQYF.

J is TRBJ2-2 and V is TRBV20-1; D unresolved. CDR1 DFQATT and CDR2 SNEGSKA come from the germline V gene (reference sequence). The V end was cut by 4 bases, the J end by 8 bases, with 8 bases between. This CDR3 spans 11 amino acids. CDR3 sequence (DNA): TGCAGTGCTACCCTCGGGGGGGAGCTGTTTTTT. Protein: CSATLGGELFF.

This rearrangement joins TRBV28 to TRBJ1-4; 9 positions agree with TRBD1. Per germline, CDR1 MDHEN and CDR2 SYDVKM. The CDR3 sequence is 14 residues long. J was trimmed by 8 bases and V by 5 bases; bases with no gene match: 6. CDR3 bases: TGTGCCAGCAGTCAAGGACAGGGGTGGGAAAAACTGTTTTTT. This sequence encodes CASSQGQGWEKLFF.

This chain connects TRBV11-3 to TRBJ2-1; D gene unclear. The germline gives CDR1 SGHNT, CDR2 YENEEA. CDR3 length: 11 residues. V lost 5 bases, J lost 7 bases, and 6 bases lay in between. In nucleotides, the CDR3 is TGTGCCAGCAGCCAAACAAATGAGCAGTTCTTC. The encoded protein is CASSQTNEQFF. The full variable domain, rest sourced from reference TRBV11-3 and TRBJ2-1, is EAGVVQSPRYKIIEKKQPVAFWCNPISGHNTLYWYLQNLGQGPELLIRYENEEAVDDSQLPKDRFSAERLKGVDSTLKIQPAELGDSAVYLCASSQTNEQFFGPGTRLTVL.

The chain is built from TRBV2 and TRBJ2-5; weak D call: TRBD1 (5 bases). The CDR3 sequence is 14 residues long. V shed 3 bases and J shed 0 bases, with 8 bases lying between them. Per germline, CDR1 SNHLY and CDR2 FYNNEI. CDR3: CASSDRAHQETQYF. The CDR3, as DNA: TGTGCCAGCAGTGACAGGGCCCACCAAGAGACCCAGTACTTC. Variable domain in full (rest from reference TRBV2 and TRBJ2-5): EPEVTQTPSHQVTQMGQEVILRCVPISNHLYFYWYRQILGQKVEFLVSFYNNEISEKSEIFDDQFSVERPDGSNFTLKIRSTKLEDSAMYFCASSDRAHQETQYFGPGTRLLVL.

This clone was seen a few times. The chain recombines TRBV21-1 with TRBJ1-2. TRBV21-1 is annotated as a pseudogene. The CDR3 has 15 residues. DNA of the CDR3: TGTGCCAGCAGCAAAGACGGGGATCGGATACATGGCTACACCTTC. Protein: CASSKDGDRIHGYTF.

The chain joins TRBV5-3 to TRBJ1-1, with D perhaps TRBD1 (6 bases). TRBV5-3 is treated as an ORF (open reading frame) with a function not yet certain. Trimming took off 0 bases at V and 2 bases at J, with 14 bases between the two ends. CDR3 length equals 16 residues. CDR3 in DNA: TGTGCCAGAAGCTTGGACAGGGCCCCAGGCAACACTGAAGCTTTCTTT. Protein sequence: CARSLDRAPGNTEAFF.